The clone carrying this T cell receptor beta chain showed up just once. The trim removed 0 bases at V and 4 bases at J, leaving 8 bases unmatched. The V gene's germline CDR1 is SGHNT and CDR2 YYREEE (reference sequence). The CDR3 totals 16 residues. This record comes from a study of blood T cell repertoires in COVID-19. Authors' data handling: Amplifying reference gene primers gave estimates of nucleated cell counts. Profiling relied on immunoSEQ multiplex PCR, and the TCRdb table lists in-frame clones only, not all of them. The V and J calls and clone size were taken over from that table, and D and trimming were inferred from the DNA. The sample contains about 160,000 clones, approximately 85% of which appear only once.

The origin of this receptor is a middle-aged man who had recovered from COVID-19. This chain joins TRBV5-4 and TRBJ2-7; 9 nucleotides align to TRBD2. What was sequenced was peripheral blood. CDR3 bases: TGTGCCAGCAGCTTGGGCGCCGCGGGGGGGCAATACGAGCAGTACTTC. Translated, it gives CASSLGAAGGQYEQYF. Together with reference TRBV5-4 and TRBJ2-7, the CDR3 gives the full variable domain: ETGVTQSPTHLIKTRGQQVTLRCSSQSGHNTVSWYQQALGQGPQFIFQYYREEENGRGNFPPRFSGLQFPNYSSELNVNALELDDSALYLCASSLGAAGGQYEQYFGPGTRLTVT.